This T cell receptor beta chain stems from a study of OX40 agonist ivuxolimab in advanced cancers. Study-wide background: Eligibility admitted prior anti-PD-1, anti-PD-L1 or anti-CTLA-4 therapy; 30% to 40% had some. Study-level points and caveats: CD4+ and CD8+ blood T cells expanded clonally by week 6 at 0.1 to 3.0 mg/kg.

The CDR3 extends over 12 amino acids. Trimming shortened V by 7 bases and J by 0 bases, and 7 bases separated the two germline ends. In germline, CDR1 is SQVTM, CDR2 ANQGSEA. Notes on this clone: Antigen: not known.

The data were produced by immunoSEQ multiplex PCR, yet TCRdb's version contains in-frame clones alone and is incomplete. The sample yields roughly 120,000 clones, 85% to 95% seen once. This chain joins TRBV29-1 and TRBJ1-3; D remains unclear. The sequence was collected from an adult with an advanced solid tumor such as melanoma, head and neck, liver or kidney cancer. This sample comprised CD4+ or CD8+ T cells sorted from blood, obtained in a trial of the OX40 agonist ivuxolimab. The CDR3 here is CSAHVSGNTIYF. The DNA of the CDR3 is TGCAGCGCTCACGTCTCTGGAAACACCATATATTTT.